A selection of T cell receptor beta chains follows, all from one sample in a study of T cell responses to AZD1222 COVID-19 vaccine. Libraries were prepared by immunoSEQ multiplex PCR; TCRdb keeps only in-frame clonotypes and omits some of them. This sample has tens of thousands of clones, with 80% to 90% found just once. Sequences were derived from peripheral blood, sampled on day 0 of AZD1222 vaccination. The receptors were sampled from an adult in good health. Both conserved end residues are part of each CDR3. D genes are given only for firm matches. The size field is filled for only some rows; it gives once, few, many or a size class.

D: NA; size: NA; V: TRBV11-2; J: TRBJ1-1; length: 16; DNA: TGTGCCAGCAGCCCGAGGGCTGGACAAATGAACACTGAAGCTTTCTTT; CDR3: CASSPRAGQMNTEAFF
D: NA; size: NA; V: TRBV5-1; J: TRBJ2-3; length: 16; DNA: TGCGCCAGCAGCTTGACGGGGGCGCACGCCACAGATACGCAGTATTTT; CDR3: CASSLTGAHATDTQYF
D: TRBD1; size: NA; V: TRBV5-5; J: TRBJ1-2; length: 15; DNA: TGTGCCAGCAGTCGGGGAGGGGGCGCCCACTATGGCTACACCTTC; CDR3: CASSRGGGAHYGYTF
D: NA; size: once; V: TRBV2; J: TRBJ1-6; length: 14; DNA: TGTGCCAGCAAACTCACAGGGAGTAGTTCACCCCTCCACTTT; CDR3: CASKLTGSSSPLHF
D: TRBD1; size: NA; V: TRBV19; J: TRBJ2-7; length: 16; DNA: TGTGCCAGTAGTACTGCTGTCGGGACAGGCGTCTACGAGCAGTACTTC; CDR3: CASSTAVGTGVYEQYF
D: NA; size: few; V: TRBV28; J: TRBJ2-7; length: 11; DNA: TGTGCCAGCAGTTTTTTTTACGAGCAGTACTTC; CDR3: CASSFFYEQYF
D: NA; size: NA; V: TRBV7-6; J: TRBJ2-2; length: 16; DNA: TGTGCCAGCAGCCCCCAGGGAGGTGCGAACACCGGGGAGCTGTTTTTT; CDR3: CASSPQGGANTGELFF
D: TRBD1; size: NA; V: TRBV28; J: TRBJ1-5; length: 17; DNA: TGTGCCAGCAGGCGAGAAATAGGGACAGGGGGAAGTCAGCCCCAGCATTTT; CDR3: CASRREIGTGGSQPQHF
D: NA; size: once; V: TRBV24-1; J: TRBJ2-3; length: 14; DNA: TGTGCCACCAGTGGCCTAGATCCCACAGATACGCAGTATTTT; CDR3: CATSGLDPTDTQYF
D: NA; size: NA; V: TRBV25-1; J: TRBJ2-5; length: 15; DNA: TGTGCCAGCAGCCCGTCTTTCGGGAGACAAGAGACCCAGTACTTC; CDR3: CASSPSFGRQETQYF
D: NA; size: NA; V: TRBV6-6; J: TRBJ2-7; length: 14; DNA: TGTGCCAGCACCCCGCGGGTAGGGTCCTACGAGCAGTACTTC; CDR3: CASTPRVGSYEQYF
D: NA; size: NA; V: TRBV28; J: TRBJ1-3; length: 16; DNA: TGTGCCAGCAGCTTAGCCCTCGGGACGGGAGGAAACACCATATATTTT; CDR3: CASSLALGTGGNTIYF
D: TRBD1; size: NA; V: TRBV12-5; J: TRBJ1-1; length: 15; DNA: TGTGCTAGTGCTCAAACAGGGGGCGAAGACACTGAAGCTTTCTTT; CDR3: CASAQTGGEDTEAFF
D: NA; size: NA; V: TRBV7-8; J: TRBJ2-7; length: 14; DNA: TGTGCCAGCAGCTTGACAGTCTTAACCTACGAGCAGTACTTC; CDR3: CASSLTVLTYEQYF
D: NA; size: once; V: TRBV11-2; J: TRBJ1-2; length: 16; DNA: TGTGCCAGCAGCTCGAGTACCCGAGGGGGGCTGGGGGGCTACACCTTC; CDR3: CASSSSTRGGLGGYTF
D: TRBD1; size: few; V: TRBV28; J: TRBJ1-5; length: 15; DNA: TGTGCCAGCAGCCGGACAGGGGTCGGCAATCAGCCCCAGCATTTT; CDR3: CASSRTGVGNQPQHF
D: TRBD1; size: few; V: TRBV28; J: TRBJ1-2; length: 13; DNA: TGTGCCACCCCAGGGACAGGGAACTATGGCTACACCTTC; CDR3: CATPGTGNYGYTF
D: NA; size: NA; V: TRBV3-1/TRBV3-2; J: TRBJ1-5; length: 16; DNA: TGTGCCAGCAGCCAAGGACCATCGGTCCCGAGTCAGCCCCAGCATTTT; CDR3: CASSQGPSVPSQPQHF
D: TRBD1; size: NA; V: TRBV20-1; J: TRBJ1-2; length: 15; DNA: TGCAGTGCTAGTCATTCCGGGACAGGGGCTGGCGGCTACACCTTC; CDR3: CSASHSGTGAGGYTF
D: TRBD1; size: once; V: TRBV11-2; J: TRBJ2-7; length: 15; DNA: TGTGCCAGCAGCATGAGGGACAGGGACGTCTACGAGCAGTACTTC; CDR3: CASSMRDRDVYEQYF